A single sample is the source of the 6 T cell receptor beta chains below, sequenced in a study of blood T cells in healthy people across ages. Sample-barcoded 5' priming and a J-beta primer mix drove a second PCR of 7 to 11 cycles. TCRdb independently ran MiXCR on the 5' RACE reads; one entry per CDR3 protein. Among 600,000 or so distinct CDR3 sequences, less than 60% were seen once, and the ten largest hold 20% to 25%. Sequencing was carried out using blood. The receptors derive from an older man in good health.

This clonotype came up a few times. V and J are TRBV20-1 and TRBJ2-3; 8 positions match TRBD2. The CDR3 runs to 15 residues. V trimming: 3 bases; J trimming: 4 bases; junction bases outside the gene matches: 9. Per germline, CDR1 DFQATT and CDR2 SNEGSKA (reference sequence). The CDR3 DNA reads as TGCAGTGCTAGCGATGCGGGGGGAGTTTCAGATACGCAGTATTTT. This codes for CSASDAGGVSDTQYF.

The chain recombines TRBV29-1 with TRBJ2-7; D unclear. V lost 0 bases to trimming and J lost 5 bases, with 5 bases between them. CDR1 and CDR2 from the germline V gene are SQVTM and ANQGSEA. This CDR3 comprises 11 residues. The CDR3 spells CSVEERDEQYF. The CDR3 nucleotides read TGCAGCGTTGAAGAACGGGACGAGCAGTACTTC.

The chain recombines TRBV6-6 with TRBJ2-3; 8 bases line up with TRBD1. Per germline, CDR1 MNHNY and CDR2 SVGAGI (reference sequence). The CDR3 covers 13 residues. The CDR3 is CVSRAGGPDTQYF. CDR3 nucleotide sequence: TGTGTCTCACGGGCAGGGGGCCCAGATACGCAGTATTTT.

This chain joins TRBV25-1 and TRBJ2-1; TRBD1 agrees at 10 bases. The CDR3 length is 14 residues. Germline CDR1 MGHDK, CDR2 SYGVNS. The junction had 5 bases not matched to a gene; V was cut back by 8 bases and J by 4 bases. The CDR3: CASFGTGVYNEQFF. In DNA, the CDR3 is TGTGCCAGCTTCGGGACAGGGGTTTACAATGAGCAGTTCTTC.

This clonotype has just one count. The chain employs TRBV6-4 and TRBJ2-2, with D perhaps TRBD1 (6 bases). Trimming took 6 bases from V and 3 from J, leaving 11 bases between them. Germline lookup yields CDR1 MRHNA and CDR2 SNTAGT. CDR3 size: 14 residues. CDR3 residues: CASRQNRDTGELFF. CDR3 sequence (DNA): TGTGCCAGCAGGCAAAACAGGGACACCGGGGAGCTGTTTTTT.

CDR3 nucleotide sequence: TGTGCCATCAGAGAAGGCGGTACCTACGAGCAGTACTTC. Its translation: CAIREGGTYEQYF. The rearrangement joins TRBV10-3 to TRBJ2-7, with D uncertain. CDR1 and CDR2 (germline): ENHRY, SYGVKD. The V end was cut by 6 bases, the J end by 2 bases, with 11 bases between. The CDR3 length is 13 residues.